The rows below give T cell receptor beta chains drawn from one sample of a study of T-cell reconstitution after alpha-beta-depleted transplantation in children. TCRdb re-called the PCR reads with MiXCR, one entry per CDR3 protein. Of about 460,000 distinct CDR3 sequences in the sample, roughly 10% were seen once. Specimen: PBMCs, mostly from graft donor cells, collected 180 days after TCRalphabeta/CD19-depleted stem cell transplant. These receptors were obtained from a female patient aged 2 to 10 who had a stem cell transplant for aplastic anemia, so the T cells may come from the graft donor. Both conserved end residues are part of each CDR3. The D gene is left open where the match is weak. Size is omitted from some rows. Given values are once, few, many or a class for expanded clones.

clone size	V gene	D gene	J gene	CDR3 DNA	CDR3 protein
NA	TRBV12-3/TRBV12-4	NA	TRBJ1-5	TGTGCCAGCAGTTCTGACCAGGGGATTCAGCCCCAGCATTTT	CASSSDQGIQPQHF
NA	TRBV24-1	NA	TRBJ1-1	TGTGCCACCAGTGATCACGCGGACGGTACTAAAGCTTTCTTT	CATSDHADGTKAFF
few	TRBV6-2/TRBV6-3	NA	TRBJ2-5	TGTGCCAGCAGCCCGTACAGGTTACAAGAGACCCAGTACTTC	CASSPYRLQETQYF
many	TRBV30	NA	TRBJ1-4	TGTGCCTGGAACACAGACTATAATGAAAAACTGTTTTTT	CAWNTDYNEKLFF
NA	TRBV7-3	NA	TRBJ2-1	TGTGCCAGCAGCCCGTCTGGGGGTGCCGCCTACAATGAGCAGTTCTTC	CASSPSGGAAYNEQFF
few	TRBV10-1	NA	TRBJ2-3	TGCGCCAGCAGTGAGTCGAATACAGATACGCAGTATTTT	CASSESNTDTQYF
NA	TRBV7-2	TRBD1	TRBJ1-2	TGTGCCAGCCGGCCCAGAGGGGGCGATGGCTATGGCTACACCTTC	CASRPRGGDGYGYTF
NA	TRBV7-8	TRBD1	TRBJ2-6	TGTGCCAGCAGCTTACGGGGACAGGTTTTCTCTGGGGCCAACGTCCTGACTTTC	CASSLRGQVFSGANVLTF
NA	TRBV5-8	TRBD1	TRBJ1-4	TGTGCCAGCAGCGGCTTGCGGGGACAGTCGTATGAAAAACTGTTTTTT	CASSGLRGQSYEKLFF
many	TRBV15	NA	TRBJ2-1	TGTGCCACTACGACCGGGACTGCCCGAGGTTACAATGAGCAGTTCTTC	CATTTGTARGYNEQFF
NA	TRBV10-3	NA	TRBJ2-3	TGTGCCATCAGTGAGTCGGAAGGGACGCAGTATTTT	CAISESEGTQYF
NA	TRBV9	TRBD2	TRBJ2-1	TGTGCCAGCAGCGTCCGGGAGGGATACAATGAGCAGTTCTTC	CASSVREGYNEQFF
NA	TRBV28	NA	TRBJ2-7	TGTGCCAGCAGTCCCTTTGGCAGCTCCTACGAGCAGTACTTC	CASSPFGSSYEQYF
NA	TRBV5-1	TRBD1	TRBJ2-3	TGCGCCAGCAGCCCTAGAGAAATCGACAGGGTTACGCAGTATTTT	CASSPREIDRVTQYF
NA	TRBV7-9	NA	TRBJ1-2	TGTGCCAGCAGCTTATTTAGTGGGGGCTATGGCTACACCTTC	CASSLFSGGYGYTF
NA	TRBV27	NA	TRBJ2-5	TGTGCCAGCAGTTTAATGACAGAGACCCAGTACTTC	CASSLMTETQYF
NA	TRBV7-2	NA	TRBJ2-3	TGTGCCAGCAGCTTTTCCGGGACAAGCACAGATACGCAGTATTTT	CASSFSGTSTDTQYF
few	TRBV5-6	NA	TRBJ2-2	TGTGCCAGCAGGTCAGGGTTCGGCACCGGGGAGCTGTTTTTT	CASRSGFGTGELFF
few	TRBV6-2/TRBV6-3	TRBD2	TRBJ2-5	TGTGCCAGCAGCAAGGGACTAGCGGTATGGGAAGAGACCCAGTACTTC	CASSKGLAVWEETQYF
NA	TRBV27	NA	TRBJ1-1	TGTGCCAGCAGTTTTCGAGGGACGAACACTGAAGCTTTCTTT	CASSFRGTNTEAFF
many	TRBV9	NA	TRBJ2-1	TGTGCCAGCAGCGCGCCCTACAATGAGCAGTTCTTC	CASSAPYNEQFF
NA	TRBV24-1	NA	TRBJ2-1	TGTGCCACCAGGACGAGCTCCTACAATGAGCAGTTCTTC	CATRTSSYNEQFF
few	TRBV6-5	NA	TRBJ1-5	TGTGCCAGCAGTTACGAAGGGGTTTGCAATCAGCCCCAGCATTTT	CASSYEGVCNQPQHF
medium-sized	TRBV12-3/TRBV12-4	NA	TRBJ1-1	TGTGCCAGCAGTTTGGGGGAGAGCACTGAAGCTTTCTTT	CASSLGESTEAFF
NA	TRBV7-8	NA	TRBJ2-7	TGTGCCAGCAGCTTAGTGCTTGAAATCTCCTACGAGCAGTACTTC	CASSLVLEISYEQYF
NA	TRBV12-3/TRBV12-4	TRBD1	TRBJ2-1	TGTGCCAGCAGTTTCTCGTCCGGGACAGGGGGCTCGAATGAGCAGTTCTTC	CASSFSSGTGGSNEQFF
NA	TRBV4-3	NA	TRBJ2-3	TGCGCCAGCAGCCCCCGGCCCCTCACAGATACGCAGTATTTT	CASSPRPLTDTQYF
few	TRBV28	NA	TRBJ1-1	TGTGCCAGCAGCCCCAGCCAGGGAGTAGGGTACACTGAAGCTTTCTTT	CASSPSQGVGYTEAFF
NA	TRBV10-3	NA	TRBJ2-3	TGTGCCAGCAGCGGCTTTCGCACAGATACGCAGTATTTT	CASSGFRTDTQYF
NA	TRBV6-2/TRBV6-3	TRBD1	TRBJ2-1	TGTGCCAGCAGCCCCCGGACAGGGAGCTACAATGAGCAGTTCTTC	CASSPRTGSYNEQFF
few	TRBV5-1	TRBD1	TRBJ2-1	TGCGCCAGCAGCCCCCCGGACAGGGATGACAATGAGCAGTTCTTC	CASSPPDRDDNEQFF
many	TRBV27	NA	TRBJ2-7	TGTGCCAGCAGTCACTACAGGGACAACTACGAGCAGTACTTC	CASSHYRDNYEQYF
many	TRBV27	NA	TRBJ1-5	TGTGCCAGCAGGAACGACGGAGCGGGGTTATATAGCAATCAGCCCCAGCATTTT	CASRNDGAGLYSNQPQHF
NA	TRBV15	NA	TRBJ2-1	TGTGCCACCAGCAGAGATAGGGACCCTCGGAATGAGCAGTTCTTC	CATSRDRDPRNEQFF
NA	TRBV15	TRBD1	TRBJ1-5	TGTGCCACCAGCAGGACAGGGAACAGCAATCAGCCCCAGCATTTT	CATSRTGNSNQPQHF
NA	TRBV20-1	NA	TRBJ2-1	TGCAGTGCTAGATGGGTGGCTGGTAGTACTCATGAGCAGTTCTTC	CSARWVAGSTHEQFF
few	TRBV11-3	TRBD2	TRBJ2-1	TGTGCCAGCAGCCAGCAGGTAGCGGGACACGGTGAGCAGTTCTTC	CASSQQVAGHGEQFF
NA	TRBV5-1	NA	TRBJ2-5	TGCGCCAGCAGCCCAAGAGGAGGGGGCAGAGAGACCCAGTACTTC	CASSPRGGGRETQYF
few	TRBV6-2/TRBV6-3	NA	TRBJ2-1	TGTGCCAGCAGTTACGGGTGGGAGCAGTTCTTC	CASSYGWEQFF
NA	TRBV7-2	NA	TRBJ2-1	TGTGCCAGCAGCATAAACAATGAGCAGTTCTTC	CASSINNEQFF
many	TRBV6-2/TRBV6-3	NA	TRBJ2-1	TGTGCCAGCAGTTACTCGGGACCGTCCTACAATGAGCAGTTCTTC	CASSYSGPSYNEQFF
many	TRBV29-1	NA	TRBJ2-3	TGCAGCGTTGCGGAGGGCGCAGATACGCAGTATTTT	CSVAEGADTQYF
NA	TRBV11-2	TRBD2	TRBJ2-1	TGTGCCAGCAGCCCCTCGAGACTAGCGGGACCCTCCTACAATGAGCAGTTCTTC	CASSPSRLAGPSYNEQFF
few	TRBV20-1	TRBD1	TRBJ1-2	TGCAGTGCTAGAGAAAGGGGATTGGACAGGGGAGATGGCTACACCTTC	CSARERGLDRGDGYTF
few	TRBV5-6	NA	TRBJ2-2	TGTGCCAGCAGCTTGGAGTTCAGGGTGAACACCGGGGAGCTGTTTTTT	CASSLEFRVNTGELFF
NA	TRBV28	TRBD1	TRBJ2-5	TGTGCCAGCAGTTTCCAGGGGGCTAAAGAGACCCAGTACTTC	CASSFQGAKETQYF
NA	TRBV3-1	NA	TRBJ2-4	TGTGCCAGCAGCCATACATGGAGGGGAGGAGTTTCGGTAGCCAAAAACATTCAGTACTTC	CASSHTWRGGVSVAKNIQYF
few	TRBV20-1	TRBD2	TRBJ2-1	TGCAGTGCTAGAGATTCGGCTAGCGGGAAGAATGAGCAGTTCTTC	CSARDSASGKNEQFF
few	TRBV4-3	NA	TRBJ2-1	TGCGCCAGCAGCCCCCTAAGAACCCAGGCGGGACCCCGGGAGCAGTTCTTC	CASSPLRTQAGPREQFF
few	TRBV20-1	NA	TRBJ2-5	TGCAGTGCCCCGAGGGGAAGAGAGACCCAGTACTTC	CSAPRGRETQYF
NA	TRBV19	TRBD2	TRBJ2-1	TGTGCCAGTAACCCCTGGACTAGCATTGGATACAATGAGCAGTTCTTC	CASNPWTSIGYNEQFF
NA	TRBV28	NA	TRBJ1-4	TGTGCCAGCAGTTTACCGGGGAAAACTAATGAAAAACTGTTTTTT	CASSLPGKTNEKLFF
NA	TRBV7-9	NA	TRBJ1-1	TGTGCCAGCAGCTCGATACCCAGGACCGGAGAGGGCGCTGAAGCTTTCTTT	CASSSIPRTGEGAEAFF
many	TRBV25-1	NA	TRBJ2-1	TGTGCCAGCAGTGGTGGGGTGAGGGATCCTAACTACAATGAGCAGTTCTTC	CASSGGVRDPNYNEQFF
NA	TRBV5-1	TRBD1	TRBJ1-4	TGCGCCAGCAGCTTGGGGACAGGGGATAATGAAAAACTGTTTTTT	CASSLGTGDNEKLFF